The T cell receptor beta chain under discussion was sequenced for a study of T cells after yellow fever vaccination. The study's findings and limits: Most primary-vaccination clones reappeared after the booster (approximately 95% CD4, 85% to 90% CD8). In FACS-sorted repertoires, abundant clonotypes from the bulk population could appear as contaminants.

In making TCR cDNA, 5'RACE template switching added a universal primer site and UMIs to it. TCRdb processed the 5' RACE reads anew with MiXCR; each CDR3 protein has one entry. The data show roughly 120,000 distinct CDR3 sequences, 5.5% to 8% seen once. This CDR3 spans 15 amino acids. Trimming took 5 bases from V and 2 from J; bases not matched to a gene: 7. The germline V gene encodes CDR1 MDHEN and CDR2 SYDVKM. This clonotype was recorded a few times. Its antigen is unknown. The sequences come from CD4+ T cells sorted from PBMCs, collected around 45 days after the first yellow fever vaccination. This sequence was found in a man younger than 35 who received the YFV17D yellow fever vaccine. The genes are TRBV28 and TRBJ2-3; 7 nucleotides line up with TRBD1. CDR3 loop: CASSRDSGFTDTQYF. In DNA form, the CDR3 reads TGTGCCAGCAGTCGGGACAGTGGGTTCACAGATACGCAGTATTTT. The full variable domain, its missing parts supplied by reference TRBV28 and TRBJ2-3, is DVKVTQSSRYLVKRTGEKVFLECVQDMDHENMFWYRQDPGLGLRLIYFSYDVKMKEKGDIPEGYSVSREKKERFSLILESASTNQTSMYLCASSRDSGFTDTQYFGPGTRLTVL.